This T cell receptor beta chain was sequenced during a study of T cell repertoires in cytomegalovirus infection. Study-wide background: From public TCR beta signatures came an indication of both CMV infection and matching HLA type.

Study-wide findings and caveats: Public TCR beta family frequency separated CMV-and-HLA carriers, including in an independent cohort. The ex vivo response was dominated by HLA-C-restricted CMV-specific TCR beta clonotypes.

Looked up from germline, CDR1 is SEHNR and CDR2 is FQNEAQ (reference sequence). The CDR3 extends over 11 amino acids. The V gene lost 8 bases and the J gene lost 7 bases, with 11 bases spanning the gap. A note on this clonotype: Its cognate antigen is unknown.

Via MiXCR, TCRdb re-called the reads, giving one row per CDR3 protein. The sample holds a few hundred thousand distinct CDR3 sequences, about 18% seen once. Sequenced sample: CD8+ T cells from PBMCs. The receptor's source is a human donor in good health (CMV status not recorded). Some clones in this sample may be carry-over from other donors' samples. The rearrangement uses TRBV7-9 and TRBJ1-1, with TRBD1 as a possible D gene (5 bases). CDR3 sequence reads: CASAQGGEAFF. In nucleotides, the CDR3 is TGTGCCAGCGCCCAGGGAGGTGAAGCTTTCTTT.